This paragraph covers one TCR beta chain sequence. The antigen this receptor binds is unknown. One junction end disagrees with the germline gene, perhaps due to a read error. The library was produced with multiplex PCR. TCRdb lists the instrument as Illumina HiSeq 2500. TCRbeta libraries were constructed through three rounds of nested PCR with primers (Table S4) according to protocols modified from ARM-PCR. Before sequencing, PCR products of 200-500 bp were cut from the gel and purified using the QIAquick gel extraction kit. Regarding the original processing steps: Reads were cleaned with Trimmomatic, merged with FLASH into complete CDR3 sequences, and assigned to V(D)J germline segments with MiTCR. Clonal diversity was calculated as the inverse Simpson's index using VDJtools. Productive reads were defined as in-frame sequences without a premature stop codon. The raw public data were reprocessed by TCRdb itself: fastp quality trimming at Q25, MiXCR clonotype calling, in-frame beta chains only. Here each entry gathers all rows of one CDR3 protein and keeps the most common genes and DNA. The V and J calls were not made by the authors but by TCRdb's processing. The sample contains some 80,000 distinct CDR3 sequences, about 77% of them found a single time. The top ten clonotypes cover 21% of the sample.

This entry belongs to a study of tumor and adjacent non-tumor tissue in lung cancer listed by TCRdb under 2018. Regarding the complete study: Patients with adenocarcinoma (approximately 13), squamous cell carcinoma (2) and small cell lung cancer (1) were included in the cohort. Using bulk TCRbeta repertoires from some 15 lung cancer patients, the study set lung tumor tissue side by side with matched distant non-tumor lung tissue. Sequencing produced more than 100,000,000 productive TCRbeta reads in total, an average of about 4 million reads per sample. Around 30 paired specimens, one tumor and one normal lung sample per patient, were profiled by TCRbeta CDR3 sequencing. Among the 15 or so patients, ages ranged from roughly 31 to 85 years, approximately 10 were men and 5 were women, and disease was TNM stage I to III.

RNA was extracted from bulk unsorted tissue and checked for quality with a NanoDrop ND-1000 and an Agilent 2100. The normal lung samples consisted of distant non-tumor tissue collected more than 3 cm from the tumor edge. Newly diagnosed lung cancer patients without prior chemotherapy who had been admitted for thoracic surgery in China between August and November 2014 were enrolled as donors. Patients with previous radiotherapy or chemotherapy, or with another concurrent cancer, were excluded from the study. Pieces of surgical tissue measuring about 1-2 cm3 were kept in RNAlater solution and stored at -80 degrees C until use. From the cysteine up to the phenylalanine, the CDR3 has a length of 11 residues. Only the CDR3 part of the read is kept: 33 bases, read in frame from the first base. Overall study outcomes, separate from this receptor: The methods do not name the sequencing platform or mention unique molecular identifiers. Only about 15 patients were included in the cohort, and the need for larger samples and more detailed clinical data was noted by the authors. A significantly larger cumulative share of the repertoire was made up by the top 100 clones in normal lung than in tumor tissue. Because peripheral blood was not sequenced, blood TCRbeta repertoires in the lung cancer patients of the study were not examined. TCR diversity was significantly higher in younger patients, and greater tumor TCR diversity was associated with shorter overall survival and shorter disease-free survival. TCR diversity (inverse Simpson) was significantly higher in tumor than in normal lung tissue (431.37 vs 166.20, P = 0.0075, Mann-Whitney U test).

The rearranged segments are TRBV12-3 or TRBV12-4 and TRBJ1-1, with no confidently assigned D gene. The receptor was isolated from a woman aged 45-60 years with non-small cell lung cancer. Material: distant non-tumor lung tissue. The CDR3 reads as follows: CASHQNSEAFF. The DNA is TGTGCCAGCCACCAGAACTCTGAAGCTTTCTTT.